Presented here are 29 T cell receptor beta chains from one specimen sequenced in a study of blood T cell repertoires in COVID-19. Profiling relied on immunoSEQ multiplex PCR, and the TCRdb table lists in-frame clones only, not all of them. The repertoire holds more than 65,000 clones, with roughly 80% as singletons. Sample: peripheral blood. The receptors stem from a woman aged 80 or older with acute or convalescent COVID-19.

This clone was counted once. This chain connects TRBV19 to TRBJ1-1; 7 bases align to TRBD1. CDR3 length: 13 residues. Trimming at V came to 11 bases and at J to 9 bases, leaving 15 bases not matched to a gene. CDR1 is LNHDA, CDR2 SQIVND, per germline (reference sequence). The CDR3 region has the DNA TGTGCCGTAGAGATCAGACAGGGAAGAAAAGCTTTCTTT. Protein product: CAVEIRQGRKAFF. Variable domain in full (rest from reference TRBV19 and TRBJ1-1): DGGITQSPKYLFRKEGQNVTLSCEQNLNHDAMYWYRQDPGQGLRLIYYSQIVNDFQKGDIAEGYSVSREKKESFPLTVTSAQKNPTAFYLCAVEIRQGRKAFFGQGTRLTVV.

By its share, this clone is medium-sized. The chain recombines TRBV5-1 with TRBJ2-7, with D possibly being TRBD1 (5 bases). The CDR3 spans 15 residues. Germline loops: CDR1 SGHRS, CDR2 YFSETQ. V lost 0 bases to trimming and J lost 4 bases, with 14 bases between them. CDR3 loop: CASSLAGLSGYEQYF. The CDR3 DNA follows: TGCGCCAGCAGCTTGGCAGGTTTATCAGGGTACGAGCAGTACTTC. Supplemented by reference TRBV5-1 and TRBJ2-7, the full variable domain reads KAGVTQTPRYLIKTRGQQVTLSCSPISGHRSVSWYQQTPGQGLQFLFEYFSETQRNKGNFPGRFSGRQFSNSRSEMNVSTLELGDSALYLCASSLAGLSGYEQYFGPGTRLTVT.

V gene TRBV3-1 (or the pseudogene TRBV3-2) combines with J gene TRBJ2-7; 10 nucleotides match TRBD2. J gave up 7 bases and V 1 base, and 13 bases lay outside the gene matches. The CDR3 loop spans 17 amino acids. Germline lookup yields CDR1 LGHDT and CDR2 YNNKEL (reference sequence). The CDR3 DNA follows: TGTGCCAGCAGCCAAGTGAATGCAGCGGGGGGGCTGCGGGAGCAGTACTTC. This codes for CASSQVNAAGGLREQYF.

The rearrangement uses TRBV6-5 and TRBJ1-5; 9 bases agree with TRBD1. CDR1 is MNHEY, CDR2 SVGAGI, per germline. The V segment lost 6 bases and the J segment 3 bases; nucleotides outside the gene matches: 6. This CDR3 spans 15 amino acids. This CDR3 is CASRGDRASNQPQHF. The CDR3 nucleotides read TGTGCCAGCAGGGGGGACAGGGCATCCAATCAGCCCCAGCATTTT.

The chain uses TRBV3-1 (or the pseudogene TRBV3-2) and TRBJ1-2, with a tentative D call TRBD1 (6 bases). The CDR3 is 15 residues long. The ends were cut back, 4 bases at V and 4 bases at J, with 16 bases in the middle. CDR1 and CDR2 (germline): LGHDT, YNNKEL (reference sequence). CDR3: CASSPRTALSYGYTF. In nucleotides, the CDR3 is TGTGCCAGCAGCCCTCGGACAGCTCTAAGCTATGGCTACACCTTC.

The chain carries TRBV7-8 and TRBJ1-1, with TRBD1 identical over 7 bases. Germline assignment: CDR1 SGHVS and CDR2 FQNEAQ. The CDR3 extends over 13 amino acids. V shed 5 bases, J shed 6 bases, and the junction held 6 bases outside the gene matches. The CDR3 loop reads CASSIDRVAEAFF. Here the CDR3 DNA reads TGTGCCAGCAGCATCGACAGGGTGGCTGAAGCTTTCTTT. Filled out from reference TRBV7-8 and TRBJ1-1, the complete variable domain reads GAGVSQSPRYKVAKRGQDVALRCDPISGHVSLFWYQQALGQGPEFLTYFQNEAQLDKSGLPSDRFFAERPEGSVSTLKIQRTQQEDSAVYLCASSIDRVAEAFFGQGTRLTVV.

The J gene is TRBJ1-2, the V gene TRBV7-9, with TRBD1 identical over 9 bases. Losses at the gene ends were 5 bases for V and 6 bases for J; bases not matched to a gene: 7. The length of the CDR3 is 14 residues. Germline CDR1 and CDR2: SEHNR and FQNEAQ (reference sequence). The CDR3 nucleotides read TGTGCCAGCAGCACATACAGGGGGCCCCATGGCTACACCTTC. It encodes CASSTYRGPHGYTF.

This chain uses TRBV19 with TRBJ2-3; 7 bases agree with TRBD1. Germline V gene lookup returns CDR1 LNHDA and CDR2 SQIVND (reference sequence). The CDR3 sequence is 16 residues long. V lost 0 bases, J lost 4 bases, and 7 bases stayed unmatched. Here the CDR3 reads CASSIDLGGFADTQYF. The CDR3, as DNA: TGTGCCAGTAGTATAGATTTAGGGGGCTTTGCAGATACGCAGTATTTT.

The gene calls are TRBV3-1 (or the pseudogene TRBV3-2) and TRBJ2-5; unclear D gene. The germline V gene encodes CDR1 LGHDT and CDR2 YNNKEL (reference sequence). V lost 4 bases and J 2 bases, leaving 11 bases between the germline ends. The CDR3 is 14 residues long. The CDR3 coding sequence is TGTGCCAGCAGCCCATCCATTCAGCAAGAGACCCAGTACTTC. It codes for CASSPSIQQETQYF.

The table lists this clone with a few counts. The rearrangement uses TRBV5-4 and TRBJ2-7; 7 nucleotides align to TRBD1. This CDR3 spans 14 amino acids. Trimming removed 3 bases from V and 6 bases from J; junction bases left unmatched: 9. Germline V lookup: CDR1 SGHNT, CDR2 YYREEE (reference sequence). For the CDR3, the DNA is TGTGCCAGCAGCTGGGGACAGTCGACAGGCGAGCAGTACTTC. Protein sequence: CASSWGQSTGEQYF.

The V and J genes are TRBV15 and TRBJ1-5, with 7 bases lining up with TRBD1. Looked up from germline, CDR1 is LNHNV and CDR2 is YYDKDF (reference sequence). The CDR3 has 19 amino acids. J was trimmed by 0 bases and V by 3 bases; bases with no gene match: 14. The CDR3 loop reads CATSREARGQKNSNQPQHF. Here the CDR3 DNA reads TGTGCCACCAGCAGGGAGGCGAGGGGACAGAAAAATAGCAATCAGCCCCAGCATTTT.

The V and J genes are TRBV19 and TRBJ2-2; the D gene is possibly TRBD1 (5 bases). With 8 bases removed from V and 5 bases from J, the gap between germline ends came to 21 bases. Germline V gene data show CDR1 as LNHDA and CDR2 as SQIVND (reference sequence). The CDR3 covers 16 residues. The CDR3 nucleotides are TGTGCCAGTGGACGTGGGATAGGGGTTAAAACCGGGGAGCTGTTTTTT. The encoded protein is CASGRGIGVKTGELFF.

This clone was detected only a few times. The chain combines TRBV7-9 with TRBJ1-1; D perhaps matches TRBD1 (5 bases). From germline, CDR1 is SEHNR and CDR2 FQNEAQ (reference sequence). This CDR3 is built from 13 residues. Trimming cost V 4 bases and J 1 base, with 7 bases left between them. The DNA for the CDR3 is TGTGCCAGCAGCTGGGGCCCGAACACTGAAGCTTTCTTT. This sequence encodes CASSWGPNTEAFF.

The gene calls are TRBV5-1 and TRBJ1-2, with D unresolved. The length of the CDR3 is 14 residues. Between the trimmed V and J ends, which lost 4 bases and 2 bases, there was a span of 12 bases. The germline V gene has CDR1 SGHRS and CDR2 YFSETQ. The CDR3 bases are TGCGCCAGCAGCCCAACCCAGGTGAACTATGGCTACACCTTC. This gives the protein CASSPTQVNYGYTF.

In DNA, the CDR3 is TGCGCCGGGGCTTTGGACAGGGGCACAGATACGCAGTATTTT. It specifies CAGALDRGTDTQYF. The chain combines TRBV10-2 with TRBJ2-3; 8 nucleotides match TRBD1. CDR1 is WSHSY and CDR2 is SAAADI in the germline V gene. V lost 11 bases and J lost 1; bases outside the gene matches: 8. This CDR3 is built from 14 residues.

The rearrangement joins TRBV6-1 to TRBJ2-3, with unresolved D. The CDR3 is made up of 14 amino acids. Trimming stripped 2 bases from V and 2 bases from J, with 8 bases between. Germline V gene data show CDR1 as MNHNS and CDR2 as SASEGT. This CDR3 reads CASSELSSTDTQYF. CDR3 bases: TGTGCCAGCAGTGAACTCAGTTCCACAGATACGCAGTATTTT.

V and J are TRBV6-5 and TRBJ1-1; D may be TRBD1 (5 bases). This CDR3 is built from 13 residues. V was clipped by 7 bases and J by 8 bases, with 17 bases between them. In germline, CDR1 is MNHEY, CDR2 SVGAGI. The CDR3 protein is CASKGAAPGEAFF. For the CDR3, the DNA is TGTGCCAGCAAAGGCGCCGCCCCAGGGGAAGCTTTCTTT.

This clone was seen more than once but under ten times. V and J are TRBV7-2 and TRBJ2-2; TRBD2 is a possible D gene (5 bases). Trimming left V 6 bases short and J 5 bases short, with 13 bases between. Germline V CDR1 and CDR2: SGHTA, FQGNSA. The length of the CDR3 is 14 residues. CDR3 protein: CASSTRLTTGELFF. The CDR3 DNA reads TGTGCCAGCAGTACCAGACTAACAACCGGGGAGCTGTTTTTT.

This chain connects TRBV2 to TRBJ1-1; no definite D call. V dropped 3 bases and J dropped 1 base, with 6 bases sitting between them. CDR3 length: 13 residues. Germline V lookup: CDR1 SNHLY, CDR2 FYNNEI. This CDR3 reads CASSDRRNTEAFF. The DNA of the CDR3 is TGTGCCAGCAGTGATCGGAGGAACACTGAAGCTTTCTTT.

The V and J genes are TRBV7-6 and TRBJ2-5, with 11 bases identical to TRBD2. Trimming at V came to 1 base and at J to 5 bases, leaving 6 bases not matched to a gene. The germline V gene encodes CDR1 SGHVS and CDR2 FNYEAQ. The CDR3 spans 16 residues. The chain's CDR3 is CASSLGTSGSEETQYF. For the CDR3, the DNA is TGTGCCAGCAGCTTAGGGACTAGCGGGTCAGAGGAGACCCAGTACTTC.

The rearrangement links TRBV4-1 to TRBJ2-1; TRBD2 agrees at 8 bases. The germline V gene has CDR1 MGHRA and CDR2 YSYEKL. CDR3 length equals 17 residues. With 2 bases clipped from V and 4 bases from J, the junction kept 10 bases outside the gene matches. The CDR3 sequence: CASSQLISTGGYNEQFF. CDR3 bases: TGCGCCAGCAGCCAACTCATTTCAACGGGGGGGTACAATGAGCAGTTCTTC.

The chain combines TRBV23-1 with TRBJ2-7, with no clear D. TRBV23-1 is noted as an ORF with a role that remains uncertain. V was trimmed by 1 base and J by 7 bases, leaving 8 bases between them. CDR3 length: 12 residues. The DNA for the CDR3 is TGCGCCAGCAGTCAATGGCAGGATGAGCAGTACTTC. It specifies CASSQWQDEQYF.

V gene TRBV3-1 (or the pseudogene TRBV3-2) combines with J gene TRBJ2-3, with TRBD2 matching 10 bases. Per germline, CDR1 LGHDT and CDR2 YNNKEL (reference sequence). This CDR3 is built from 18 residues. V lost 0 bases, J lost 5 bases, and 11 bases stayed unmatched. CDR3 protein: CASSQDALTSGVRDTQYF. The CDR3, as DNA: TGTGCCAGCAGCCAAGACGCCCTCACTAGCGGGGTTAGAGATACGCAGTATTTT.

The V call is TRBV28, the J call TRBJ2-2, with D hard to call. V gave up 3 bases and J gave up 8 bases, with 4 bases separating them. CDR3 size: 11 residues. CDR1 is MDHEN and CDR2 is SYDVKM in the germline V gene. The CDR3 coding sequence is TGTGCCAGCAGTTTGCGGGGGGAGCTGTTTTTT. This codes for CASSLRGELFF.

The chain carries TRBV19 and TRBJ2-3; TRBD1 matches 7 bases. The CDR3 consists of 15 residues. Per germline, CDR1 LNHDA and CDR2 SQIVND (reference sequence). The V and J ends lost 6 bases and 0 bases, in that order; junction bases with no gene match: 6. CDR3 nucleotides: TGTGCCAGTAGGACCACAGGGGATAGCACAGATACGCAGTATTTT. This encodes CASRTTGDSTDTQYF.

The V gene is TRBV7-9, the J gene TRBJ2-1, with D perhaps TRBD2 (6 bases). Looked up from germline, CDR1 is SEHNR and CDR2 is FQNEAQ (reference sequence). The CDR3 loop spans 16 amino acids. The germline V and J ends were trimmed by 3 bases and 4 bases, with 16 bases remaining between them. The CDR3 sequence is CASSFSSGRGYNEQFF. The CDR3 nucleotides are TGTGCCAGCAGCTTTAGTTCAGGGCGGGGATACAATGAGCAGTTCTTC.

This sequence joins TRBV19 and TRBJ1-4; D uncertain. The CDR3 runs 12 residues. Germline loops: CDR1 LNHDA, CDR2 SQIVND (reference sequence). The V and J ends lost 5 bases and 8 bases respectively, with 9 bases between them. The CDR3 nucleotides read TGTGCCAGTAGTCAAGGACTGGAAAAACTGTTTTTT. It specifies CASSQGLEKLFF.

CDR3 region: CASSKDSGGETQYF. CDR3 sequence (DNA): TGCGCCAGCAGCAAAGATAGCGGGGGTGAGACCCAGTACTTC. The chain employs TRBV5-1 and TRBJ2-5; TRBD2 agrees at 9 bases. V lost 4 bases, J lost 5 bases, and 6 bases stayed unmatched. This CDR3 spans 14 amino acids. Germline CDR1 is SGHRS and CDR2 is YFSETQ.

This clone was found a few times. The rearrangement links TRBV27 to TRBJ2-2, with 10 bases lining up with TRBD1. The germline V gene encodes CDR1 MNHEY and CDR2 SMNVEV (reference sequence). CDR3 length: 15 residues. V lost 5 bases, J lost 5 bases, and 5 bases stayed unmatched. The CDR3 spells CASSIDRGLTGELFF. The DNA of the CDR3 is TGTGCCAGCAGTATCGACAGGGGGCTGACCGGGGAGCTGTTTTTT.